This TCR beta chain stems from a study of Graves' ophthalmopathy and Graves' hyperthyroidism. Overall study findings and caveats: Stable hyperthyroidism and ophthalmopathy were told apart by a 13-signature model, which achieved approximately 87% sensitivity and roughly 80% specificity.

The V gene's germline CDR1 is MNHEY and CDR2 SVGAGI. J was trimmed by 2 bases and V by 6 bases; bases with no gene match: 9. This CDR3 is built from 16 residues. Amplification from RNA transcripts yielded the TCR beta CDR3 regions. First-round RT-PCR relied on HTBI primers, and a second-round multiplex PCR came next. TCRdb redid the calling of the multiplex PCR reads with MiXCR, one entry per CDR3 protein. Of roughly 500,000 distinct CDR3 sequences in the sample, around 14% were seen once. Ophthalmopathy-affected donors exhibited moderate-to-severe activity, CAS ≥3, NOSPECS ≥4, and duration under 3 months. At least ten counts were recorded for this clonotype. Its target is unknown.

This chain connects TRBV6-5 to TRBJ1-3; 8 bases map to TRBD1. The clonotype comes from a woman in her twenties or thirties with Graves' ophthalmopathy. The sample comprised blood. In nucleotides, the CDR3 is TGTGCCAGCAGCAAACGACCAGGGGGCCCTGGAAACACCATATATTTT. Protein: CASSKRPGGPGNTIYF.